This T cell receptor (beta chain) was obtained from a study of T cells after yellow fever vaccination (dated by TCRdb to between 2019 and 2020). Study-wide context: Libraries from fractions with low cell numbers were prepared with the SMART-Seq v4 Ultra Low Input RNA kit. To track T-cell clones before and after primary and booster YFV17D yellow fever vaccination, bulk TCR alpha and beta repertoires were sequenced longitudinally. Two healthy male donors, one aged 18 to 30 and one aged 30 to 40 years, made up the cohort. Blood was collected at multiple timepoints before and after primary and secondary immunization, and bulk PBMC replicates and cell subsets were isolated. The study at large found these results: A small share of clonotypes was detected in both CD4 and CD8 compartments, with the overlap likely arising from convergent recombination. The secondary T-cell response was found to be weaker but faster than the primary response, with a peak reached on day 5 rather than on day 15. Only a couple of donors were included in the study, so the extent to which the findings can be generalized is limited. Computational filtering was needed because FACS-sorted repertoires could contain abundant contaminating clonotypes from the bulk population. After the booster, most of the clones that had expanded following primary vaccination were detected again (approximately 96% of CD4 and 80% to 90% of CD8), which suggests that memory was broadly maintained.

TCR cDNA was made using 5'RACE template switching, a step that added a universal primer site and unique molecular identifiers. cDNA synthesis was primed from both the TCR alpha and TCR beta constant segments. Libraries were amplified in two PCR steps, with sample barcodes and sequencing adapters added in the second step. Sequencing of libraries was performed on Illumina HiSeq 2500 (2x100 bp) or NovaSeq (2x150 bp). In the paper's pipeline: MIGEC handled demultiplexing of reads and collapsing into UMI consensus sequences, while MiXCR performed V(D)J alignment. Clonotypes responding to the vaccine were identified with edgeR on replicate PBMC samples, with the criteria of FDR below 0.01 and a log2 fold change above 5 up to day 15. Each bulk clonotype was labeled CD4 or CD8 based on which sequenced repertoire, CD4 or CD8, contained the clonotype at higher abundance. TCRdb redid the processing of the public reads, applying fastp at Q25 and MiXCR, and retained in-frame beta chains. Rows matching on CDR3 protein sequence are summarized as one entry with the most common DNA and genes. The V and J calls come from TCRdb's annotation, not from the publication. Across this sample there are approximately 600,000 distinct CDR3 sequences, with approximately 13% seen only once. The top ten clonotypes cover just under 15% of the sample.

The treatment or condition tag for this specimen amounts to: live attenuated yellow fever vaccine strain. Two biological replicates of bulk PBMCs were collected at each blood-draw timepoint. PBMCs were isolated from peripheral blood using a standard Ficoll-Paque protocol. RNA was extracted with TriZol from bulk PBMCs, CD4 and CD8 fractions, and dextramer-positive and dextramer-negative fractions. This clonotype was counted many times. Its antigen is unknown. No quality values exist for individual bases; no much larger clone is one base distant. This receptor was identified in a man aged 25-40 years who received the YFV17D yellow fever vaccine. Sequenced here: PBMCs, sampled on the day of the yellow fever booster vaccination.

The base sequence is TGTGCCAGCAGCAGATACTTAAGTGAGCAGTTCTTC. Translated, this is CASSRYLSEQFF. Here the chain combines TRBV14 and TRBJ2-1; the D gene is not confidently resolved. Its CDR3 holds 12 amino acids, cysteine through phenylalanine. Kept here is only the CDR3 DNA, which spans 36 bases and is read in frame from base 1. V was cut back by 5 bases and J by 9 bases, leaving a gap of 11 bases between them. CDR1 and CDR2, looked up from the germline V gene, are SGHDN and FVKESK.